The next 27 T cell receptor beta chains were all read from a single sample in a study of OX40 agonist ivuxolimab in advanced cancers. The method was immunoSEQ multiplex PCR; TCRdb's version includes in-frame clones alone and lacks a portion of them. The sample has roughly 64,000 clones, around 80% seen once. The starting material was CD4+ or CD8+ T cells sorted from blood, obtained in a trial of the OX40 agonist ivuxolimab. The receptor source for this set is an adult with an advanced solid tumor such as melanoma, head and neck, liver or kidney cancer.

This clone was detected once. V and J are TRBV2 and TRBJ2-5; 11 bases are a match to TRBD2. The CDR3 has 16 amino acids. CDR1 and CDR2 (germline): SNHLY, FYNNEI. After removal of 7 bases from V and 5 bases from J, the junction contained 12 bases not matched to a gene. CDR3 protein: CASKNQGLAASETQYF. The CDR3 DNA reads as TGTGCCAGCAAGAACCAGGGACTAGCGGCTAGTGAGACCCAGTACTTC.

Relative to its sample, this clone is medium-sized. The chain joins TRBV28 to TRBJ1-2, with a possible D match to TRBD1 (6 bases). Trimming stripped 6 bases from V and 2 bases from J, with 16 bases between. CDR3 size: 15 residues. Per germline, CDR1 MDHEN and CDR2 SYDVKM. CDR3: CASRSDRGTNYGYTF. The CDR3 bases are TGTGCCAGCAGGAGTGACCGGGGGACAAACTATGGCTACACCTTC.

The chain is built from TRBV19 and TRBJ2-7; 7 bases are a match to TRBD2. V gave up 5 bases and J gave up 8 bases; unmatched junction bases: 15. Per the germline V gene, CDR1 is LNHDA and CDR2 is SQIVND (reference sequence). The CDR3 contains 15 residues. CDR3: CASSDGRNRGPQQYF. The CDR3 nucleotides are TGTGCCAGTAGTGACGGGAGGAACCGCGGTCCCCAGCAGTACTTC.

In regard to this clone: One junction end does not reproduce the germline sequence, and a read error may be involved. The chain joins TRBV7-7 to TRBJ2-1, with unresolved D. Germline V gene lookup returns CDR1 SSHAT and CDR2 FNYEAQ (reference sequence). The CDR3 is 15 amino acids. CDR3 coding DNA: TGTGCTAGCAGCTTAGGGCGAGGCTCCTACAATGAGCAGTTCTTC. It codes for CASSLGRGSYNEQFF.

J is TRBJ1-1 and V is TRBV4-2, with D uncertain. V shed 0 bases and J shed 4 bases, with 6 bases lying between them. The CDR3 spans 13 residues. Germline CDR1 and CDR2: LGHNA and YNFKEQ. CDR3 region: CASSQDTATEAFF. CDR3 nucleotide sequence: TGTGCCAGCAGCCAAGATACGGCCACTGAAGCTTTCTTT.

This clone was counted a single time. J is TRBJ2-7 and V is TRBV18; 7 bases match TRBD1. The CDR3 length is 14 residues. The V gene's germline CDR1 is KGHSH and CDR2 LQKENI. Trimming removed 1 base from V and 2 bases from J; junction bases left unmatched: 2. The CDR3 coding sequence is TGTGCCAGCTCACCACGACAGGGAACCTACGAGCAGTACTTC. Translating it yields CASSPRQGTYEQYF.

The rearrangement uses TRBV5-1 and TRBJ2-2, with D uncertain. This CDR3 region has 15 residues. The V end was cut by 0 bases, the J end by 1 base, with 7 bases between. The V gene's germline CDR1 is SGHRS and CDR2 YFSETQ. The CDR3 loop is CASSLVQQNTGELFF. DNA of the CDR3: TGCGCCAGCAGCTTGGTCCAGCAGAACACCGGGGAGCTGTTTTTT.

The chain recombines TRBV27 with TRBJ2-1, with TRBD1 matching 9 bases. V was pared by 5 bases and J by 9 bases, with 8 bases of the junction left unmatched. The CDR3 sequence is 14 residues long. Per germline, CDR1 MNHEY and CDR2 SMNVEV (reference sequence). The CDR3 DNA follows: TGTGCCAGCAGTGGATACAGGGGGCAGGGTGAGCAGTTCTTC. It translates to CASSGYRGQGEQFF.

The V call is TRBV7-6, the J call TRBJ2-1; no definite D call. Germline CDR1 is SGHVS and CDR2 is FNYEAQ. Trimming stripped 3 bases from V and 2 bases from J, with 14 bases between. CDR3 length: 16 amino acids. The CDR3 sequence is CASSFQSLPTYNEQFF. CDR3 DNA sequence: TGTGCCAGCAGCTTTCAATCCCTCCCCACCTACAATGAGCAGTTCTTC.

The J gene is TRBJ1-1, the V gene TRBV5-1; D unresolved. V shed 3 bases and J shed 1 base, with 7 bases lying between them. The length of the CDR3 is 13 residues. CDR1 SGHRS and CDR2 YFSETQ come from the germline V gene. The CDR3 coding sequence is TGCGCCAGCAGCTCACAGCAGAACACTGAAGCTTTCTTT. Translation: CASSSQQNTEAFF. Full variable domain (missing parts from reference TRBV5-1 and TRBJ1-1): KAGVTQTPRYLIKTRGQQVTLSCSPISGHRSVSWYQQTPGQGLQFLFEYFSETQRNKGNFPGRFSGRQFSNSRSEMNVSTLELGDSALYLCASSSQQNTEAFFGQGTRLTVV.

This sequence joins TRBV7-3 and TRBJ2-7, with D possibly matching TRBD2 (5 bases). Looked up from germline, CDR1 is SGHTA and CDR2 is FQGTGA. This CDR3 spans 14 amino acids. V dropped 0 bases and J dropped 4 bases, with 10 bases sitting between them. CDR3 in amino acids: CASSLTTNSYEQYF. CDR3 bases: TGTGCCAGCAGCTTAACGACTAACTCATACGAGCAGTACTTC.

The V and J genes are TRBV5-1 and TRBJ1-2; TRBD1 aligns across 7 bases. From germline, CDR1 is SGHRS and CDR2 YFSETQ. V shed 0 bases, J shed 7 bases, and the junction held 6 bases outside the gene matches. This CDR3 region has 14 residues. The CDR3 protein is CASSLDGDSGGYTF. CDR3 sequence (DNA): TGCGCCAGCAGCTTGGATGGGGACAGTGGTGGCTACACCTTC. The full variable domain, completed using reference TRBV5-1 and TRBJ1-2, is KAGVTQTPRYLIKTRGQQVTLSCSPISGHRSVSWYQQTPGQGLQFLFEYFSETQRNKGNFPGRFSGRQFSNSRSEMNVSTLELGDSALYLCASSLDGDSGGYTFGSGTRLTVV.

The chain recombines TRBV19 with TRBJ2-5, with a weak D call TRBD2 (5 bases). Germline lookup yields CDR1 LNHDA and CDR2 SQIVND (reference sequence). The CDR3 consists of 13 residues. V shed 3 bases and J shed 5 bases, with 10 bases lying between them. The CDR3 is CASSIPGWETQYF. The CDR3, as DNA: TGTGCCAGTAGTATTCCGGGATGGGAGACCCAGTACTTC.

V is TRBV5-1 and J is TRBJ2-1; TRBD1 aligns across 7 bases. Losses at the gene ends were 3 bases for V and 6 bases for J; bases not matched to a gene: 12. The germline V gene encodes CDR1 SGHRS and CDR2 YFSETQ. The length of the CDR3 is 16 residues. The CDR3 sequence: CASSSQGQKMSNEQFF. Here the CDR3 DNA reads TGCGCCAGCAGCTCCCAGGGACAGAAAATGTCCAATGAGCAGTTCTTC.

This chain connects TRBV9 to TRBJ1-2; 9 bases map to TRBD1. Per germline, CDR1 SGDLS and CDR2 YYNGEE. The CDR3 has 15 amino acids. With 4 bases clipped from V and 5 bases from J, the junction kept 9 bases outside the gene matches. In DNA, the CDR3 is TGTGCCAGCAGCAGGGGGGAAGGGACAGGGTATGGCTACACCTTC. Translation gives CASSRGEGTGYGYTF.

The J gene is TRBJ2-3, the V gene TRBV19; TRBD1 aligns across 8 bases. The CDR3 runs to 15 residues. In germline, CDR1 is LNHDA, CDR2 SQIVND (reference sequence). Trimming cost V 10 bases and J 2 bases; bases outside gene matches: 11. The CDR3 here is CATFSQGEPTDTQYF. The CDR3 DNA is TGTGCCACATTCTCACAGGGGGAACCCACAGATACGCAGTATTTT. The full variable domain, completed using reference TRBV19 and TRBJ2-3, is DGGITQSPKYLFRKEGQNVTLSCEQNLNHDAMYWYRQDPGQGLRLIYYSQIVNDFQKGDIAEGYSVSREKKESFPLTVTSAQKNPTAFYLCATFSQGEPTDTQYFGPGTRLTVL.

This chain joins TRBV7-8 and TRBJ1-1; D unclear. V was cut by 5 bases and J by 6 bases, with 10 bases left in between. The germline gives CDR1 SGHVS, CDR2 FQNEAQ. This CDR3 has 12 residues. CDR3 DNA sequence: TGTGCCAGCAGCGCCCCATACTCTGAAGCTTTCTTT. Translating it yields CASSAPYSEAFF.

CDR3 amino acids: CASSARGSLNNQPQHF. The CDR3 DNA follows: TGTGCCAGCAGTGCACGGGGTTCCCTAAACAATCAGCCCCAGCATTTT. The J gene is TRBJ1-5, the V gene TRBV28; D ambiguous. Trimming took 5 bases from V and 3 from J, leaving 17 bases between them. Germline lookup yields CDR1 MDHEN and CDR2 SYDVKM. The CDR3 covers 16 residues.

The genes are TRBV10-3 and TRBJ2-5; D possibly matches TRBD1 or TRBD2 (5 bases each). Germline loops: CDR1 ENHRY, CDR2 SYGVKD. V lost 6 bases to trimming and J lost 4 bases, with 9 bases between them. The length of the CDR3 is 12 residues. The chain's CDR3 is CAISRDLETQYF. Written as DNA, the CDR3 is TGTGCCATCAGCCGGGACCTAGAGACCCAGTACTTC.

V gene TRBV9 combines with J gene TRBJ1-5; D not certain. This CDR3 contains 9 residues. CDR1 is SGDLS and CDR2 is YYNGEE in the germline V gene. V was trimmed by 9 bases and J by 5 bases, leaving 3 bases between them. CDR3 bases: TGTGCCATGGATCAGCCCCAGCATTTT. The encoded protein is CAMDQPQHF.

This sequence joins TRBV27 and TRBJ1-1; D gene uncertain. Germline V gene data show CDR1 as MNHEY and CDR2 as SMNVEV (reference sequence). The CDR3 consists of 13 residues. With 1 base removed from V and 1 base from J, the gap between germline ends came to 4 bases. Here the CDR3 DNA reads TGTGCCAGCAGTTTATACCAGAACACTGAAGCTTTCTTT. Amino acid sequence: CASSLYQNTEAFF.

The chain's CDR3 is CASSPRTGELFF. The CDR3, as DNA: TGTGCCAGCAGTCCCCGGACCGGGGAGCTGTTTTTT. The chain joins TRBV6-6 to TRBJ2-2, with D hard to call. V was clipped by 5 bases and J by 5 bases, with 6 bases between them. CDR1 and CDR2 (germline): MNHNY, SVGAGI (reference sequence). CDR3 length: 12 amino acids.

In nucleotides, the CDR3 is TGTGCCAGCAGCCCACATTCGCAGGGGATGATATACAATGAGCAGTTCTTC. Its translation is CASSPHSQGMIYNEQFF. V usage is TRBV7-9 and J usage is TRBJ2-1, with D perhaps TRBD1 (6 bases). Germline V lookup: CDR1 SEHNR, CDR2 FQNEAQ (reference sequence). The V gene lost 5 bases and the J gene lost 4 bases, with 21 bases spanning the gap. The CDR3 sequence is 17 residues long.

The chain links TRBV27 to TRBJ1-1; a possible D gene is TRBD1 (6 bases). The CDR3 has 16 amino acids. Germline lookup yields CDR1 MNHEY and CDR2 SMNVEV (reference sequence). Trimming stripped 2 bases from V and 0 bases from J, with 13 bases between. The CDR3 protein is CASSLKGTGLNTEAFF. CDR3 DNA sequence: TGTGCCAGCAGTTTAAAAGGAACAGGGTTGAACACTGAAGCTTTCTTT.

This chain's CDR3 is CASSSSLGQGFYSNQPQHF. The CDR3 DNA follows: TGTGCCAGCAGCTCCTCCTTGGGACAGGGGTTTTATAGCAATCAGCCCCAGCATTTT. V usage is TRBV5-6 and J usage is TRBJ1-5, with 10 positions matching TRBD1. Germline V CDR1 and CDR2: SGHDT, YYEEEE. Unmatched junction bases numbered 12, after V lost 3 bases and J lost 0 bases. This CDR3 is built from 19 residues.

The chain uses TRBV7-2 and TRBJ2-1; TRBD2 matches at 8 bases. The V and J ends lost 2 bases and 9 bases, in that order; junction bases with no gene match: 12. Germline V gene lookup returns CDR1 SGHTA and CDR2 FQGNSA. This CDR3 has 16 amino acids. The CDR3 DNA follows: TGTGCCAGCAGCTTACTTCTAGCGGGTGGGGGCAGTGAGCAGTTCTTC. It translates to CASSLLLAGGGSEQFF.

The chain combines TRBV6-5 with TRBJ1-5, with 8 bases identical to TRBD1. The CDR3 totals 13 residues. The V gene's germline CDR1 is MNHEY and CDR2 SVGAGI. The V and J ends lost 6 bases and 7 bases, in that order; junction bases with no gene match: 5. In nucleotides, the CDR3 is TGTGCCAGCAGAGGACAGGGCGGCCAGCCCCAGCATTTT. Its translation: CASRGQGGQPQHF.